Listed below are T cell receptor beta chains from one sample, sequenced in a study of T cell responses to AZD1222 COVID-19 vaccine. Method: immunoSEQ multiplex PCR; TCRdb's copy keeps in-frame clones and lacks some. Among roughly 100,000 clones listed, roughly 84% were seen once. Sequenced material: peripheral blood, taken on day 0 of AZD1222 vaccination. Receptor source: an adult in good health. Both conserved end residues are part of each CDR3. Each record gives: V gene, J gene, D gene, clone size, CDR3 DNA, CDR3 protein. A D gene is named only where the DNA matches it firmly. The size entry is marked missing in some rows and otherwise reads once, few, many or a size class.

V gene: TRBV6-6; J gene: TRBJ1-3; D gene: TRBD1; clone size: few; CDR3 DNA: TGTGCCAGCAGCACTAGGACAGGGGGTGGAAACACCATATATTTT; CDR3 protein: CASSTRTGGGNTIYF
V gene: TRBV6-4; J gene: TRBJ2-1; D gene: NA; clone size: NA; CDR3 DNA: TGTGCCAGACTACCCTACAATGAGCAGTTCTTC; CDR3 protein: CARLPYNEQFF
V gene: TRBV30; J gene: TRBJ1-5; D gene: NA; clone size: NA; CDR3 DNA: TGTGCCTGGAGTGAAGGAGATGATAGCAATCAGCCCCAGCATTTT; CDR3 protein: CAWSEGDDSNQPQHF
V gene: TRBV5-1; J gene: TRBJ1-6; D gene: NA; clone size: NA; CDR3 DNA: TGCGCCAGCAGCCCTGACGGACGGACGTATAATTCACCCCTCCACTTT; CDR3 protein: CASSPDGRTYNSPLHF
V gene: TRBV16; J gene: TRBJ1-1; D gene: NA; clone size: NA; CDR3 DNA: TGTGCCAGCAGCCCCCGTTGGGGAGTAAAAAGTGAAGCTTTCTTT; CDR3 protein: CASSPRWGVKSEAFF
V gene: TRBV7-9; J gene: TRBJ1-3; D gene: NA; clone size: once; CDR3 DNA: TGTGCCAGCAGCTCAGAATACACCATATATTTT; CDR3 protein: CASSSEYTIYF
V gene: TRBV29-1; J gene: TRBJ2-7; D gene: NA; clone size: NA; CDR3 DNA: TGCAGCGTTGGCCCTTACGGCCCTCTCTACGAGCAGTACTTC; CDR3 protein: CSVGPYGPLYEQYF
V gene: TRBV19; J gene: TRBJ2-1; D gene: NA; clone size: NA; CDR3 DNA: TGTGCCAGTACTGGTACGATCGATGAGCAGTTCTTC; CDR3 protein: CASTGTIDEQFF
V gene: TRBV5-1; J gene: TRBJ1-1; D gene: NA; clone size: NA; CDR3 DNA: TGCGCCAGCAGCTTGGGCCTGGGAGGGGCGGCCCGAGCTTTCTTT; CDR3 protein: CASSLGLGGAARAFF
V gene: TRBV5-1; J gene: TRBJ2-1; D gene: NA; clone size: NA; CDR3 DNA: TGCGCCAGCAGCTTGAGTAGCGGAAGCTACAATGAGCAGTTCTTC; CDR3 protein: CASSLSSGSYNEQFF
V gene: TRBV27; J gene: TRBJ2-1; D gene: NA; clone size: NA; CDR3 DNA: TGTGCCAGCAGTTTATCGGCTGGGGCAAGGAGTTACAATGAGCAGTTCTTC; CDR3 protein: CASSLSAGARSYNEQFF
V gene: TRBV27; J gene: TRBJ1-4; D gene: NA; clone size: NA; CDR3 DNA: TGTGCCAGTCGCAATACAGGGACGACTGAAAAACTGTTTTTT; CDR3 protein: CASRNTGTTEKLFF
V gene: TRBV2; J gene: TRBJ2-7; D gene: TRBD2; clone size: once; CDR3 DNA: TGTGCCAGCACATTTCCAAGCGGGAGAAGCCACGAGCAGTACTTC; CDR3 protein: CASTFPSGRSHEQYF
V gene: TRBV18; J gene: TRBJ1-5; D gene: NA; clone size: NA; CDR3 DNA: TGTGCCAGCTCAACAAACCCCTCAGACCAGCCCCAGCATTTT; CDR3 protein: CASSTNPSDQPQHF
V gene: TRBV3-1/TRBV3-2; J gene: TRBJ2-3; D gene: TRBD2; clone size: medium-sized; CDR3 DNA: TGTGCCAGCAGCGCCGGGACTAGCGATACAGATACGCAGTATTTT; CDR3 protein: CASSAGTSDTDTQYF
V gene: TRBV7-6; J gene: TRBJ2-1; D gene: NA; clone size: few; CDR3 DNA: TGTGCCAGCAGCTTTAGAACAGGGTCGGGCAATGAGCAGTTCTTC; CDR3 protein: CASSFRTGSGNEQFF
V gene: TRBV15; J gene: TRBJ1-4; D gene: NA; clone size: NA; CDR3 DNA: TGTGCCACCAGCGGACAGTTAAATGAAAAACTGTTTTTT; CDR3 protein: CATSGQLNEKLFF
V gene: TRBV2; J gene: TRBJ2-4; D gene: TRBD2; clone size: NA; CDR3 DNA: TGTGCCAGCACGGAGCGGGAGGACTTAGCCAAAAACATTCAGTACTTC; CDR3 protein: CASTEREDLAKNIQYF
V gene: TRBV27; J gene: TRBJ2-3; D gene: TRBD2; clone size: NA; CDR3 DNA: TGTGCCAGCAGTTTTGCGGGAGAGATGTATTCAAAGACTAGCACAGATACGCAGTATTTT; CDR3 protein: CASSFAGEMYSKTSTDTQYF
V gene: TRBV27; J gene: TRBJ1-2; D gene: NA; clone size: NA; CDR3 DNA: TGTGCCAGCAGTTTATTGGGGACACAGGCCCTTGGCTACACCTTC; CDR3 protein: CASSLLGTQALGYTF